This TCR beta chain stems from a study of cytomegalovirus exposure and HLA in healthy donors. Broader study findings: About 87% or about 30% of the time was how often most TCR beta V segments were productive, according to an earlier analysis.

The primer mix had 60 Vbeta and 13 Jbeta primers. TCRdb keeps only in-frame clones here, not all; method: immunoSEQ multiplex PCR. Seen here are more than 110,000 clones, more than 70% observed once, and the top ten hold 2% to 3%. This clone came up a few times. Its cognate antigen is unknown. This CDR3 is 16 amino acids long. V lost 7 bases to trimming and J lost 2 bases; unmatched junction nucleotides: 5. Germline V gene sequence: CDR1 SNHLY, CDR2 FYNNEI. The sample was PBMCs. The sequence was obtained from a man aged 45-65 years in good health and CMV-seronegative. The genes are TRBV2 and TRBJ2-1, with TRBD2 matching 13 bases. The CDR3 sequence: CASTRTSGGAYNEQFF. The CDR3 coding sequence is TGTGCCAGCACTAGGACTAGCGGGGGTGCCTACAATGAGCAGTTCTTC. The entire variable domain, with the rest obtained from reference TRBV2 and TRBJ2-1, is as follows: EPEVTQTPSHQVTQMGQEVILRCVPISNHLYFYWYRQILGQKVEFLVSFYNNEISEKSEIFDDQFSVERPDGSNFTLKIRSTKLEDSAMYFCASTRTSGGAYNEQFFGPGTRLTVL.